This TCR beta chain emerged from a study of a mutant IDH1 vaccine in newly diagnosed glioma (TCRdb year 2021). Regarding the complete study: Patients received eight vaccinations in weeks 1, 3, 5, 7, 11, 15, 19 and 23, corresponding to visits V03 through V10. Vaccination started 4-6 weeks after radiotherapy alone, or was given together with temozolomide cycles in the groups whose treatment included chemotherapy. The roughly 32 treated patients were approximately 62% male and roughly 40% female, with a mean age of around 40 years. Before enrollment, most patients had been given radiochemotherapy with temozolomide as standard therapy, while the rest had received either radiotherapy alone or temozolomide alone. Peripheral blood was collected at six visits: V03 (baseline), V05, V07, V10, V12 and V13. Longitudinal TCRB deep sequencing was done for some 25 treated patients, wherever samples were available for exploratory analyses.

Overall study outcomes, separate from this receptor: No apparent relationship was observed between pseudoprogression and alterations in the top peripheral T cell clonotypes detected by TCRB sequencing. PBMC samples for TCRB deep sequencing were selected based on availability. According to the authors, sample limitations meant that analyses of patient blood samples could not be reproduced. Immune responses induced by the vaccine were seen in about 93% of patients across multiple MHC alleles.

A word on this clone: Its cognate antigen has yet to be identified. The sample holds no much larger clone one base away, and base qualities are not on file.

The sample's time point, from its label and the paper: week 5, during vaccination. Each vaccine dose, consisting of 300 ug of a 20-mer mutant IDH1 peptide in Montanide, was administered subcutaneously with topical imiquimod. Newly diagnosed WHO grade 3 or 4 IDH1-mutant astrocytomas showing loss of nuclear ATRX were present in the donors. The samples were drawn from NOA16, a multicentre, single-arm, open-label phase I trial in Germany that tested a mutant IDH1 peptide vaccine in humans for the first time. The DNeasy Blood and Tissue Kit was used to extract genomic DNA from EDTA blood for TCRB sequencing. The CDR3 starts with the cysteine, ends with the phenylalanine, and has 14 residues. Only CDR3 DNA remains: 42 bases, in frame from the first base. CDR1 and CDR2 (SGHDN, FVKESK) derive from the germline V gene. V sheds 1 base and J sheds 5 bases, leaving 9 bases between their ends. The library was prepared using the immunoSEQ multiplex PCR assay. The hsTCRB Kit was used according to the manufacturer's protocol to amplify rearranged TCR beta chain sequences. Sequencing of TCRB libraries was carried out on an Illumina MiSeq. In the source study's methods: The proprietary platform of the kit vendor was used for demultiplexing, trimming and gene mapping. TCRdb mirrors the immuneACCESS table, restricted to in-frame sequences. Some clones are absent from its copies; in checked studies, under half trace to an unresolved V gene, and the reason for the others is unknown. V, J and clone size reflect that table, while D and trimming were determined from the DNA. The table for this sample lists over 45,000 clones; about 80% of them were counted only once. The ten most abundant clones make up about 3.4% of the sample.

The chain is assembled from TRBV14 and TRBJ2-1, with a weak D call of TRBD2 (6 bases match). The sequence came from a young man with glioma. Material: PBMCs, obtained from a glioma patient whose treatment included an IDH1 peptide vaccine. The CDR3 here reads CASSQAGRNNEQFF. The bases read TGTGCCAGCAGCCAAGCCGGGAGAAACAATGAGCAGTTCTTC.